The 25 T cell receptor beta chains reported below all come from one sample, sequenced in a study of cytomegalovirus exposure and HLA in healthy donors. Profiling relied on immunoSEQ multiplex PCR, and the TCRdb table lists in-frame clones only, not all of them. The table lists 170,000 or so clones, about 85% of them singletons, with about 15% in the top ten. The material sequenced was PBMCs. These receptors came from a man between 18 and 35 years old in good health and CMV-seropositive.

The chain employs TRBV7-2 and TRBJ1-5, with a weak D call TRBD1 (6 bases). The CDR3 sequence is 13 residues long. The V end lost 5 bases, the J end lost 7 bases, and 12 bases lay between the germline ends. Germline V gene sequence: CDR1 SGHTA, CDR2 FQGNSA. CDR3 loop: CASSITGWQPQHF. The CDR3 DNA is TGTGCCAGCAGCATAACAGGGTGGCAGCCCCAGCATTTT.

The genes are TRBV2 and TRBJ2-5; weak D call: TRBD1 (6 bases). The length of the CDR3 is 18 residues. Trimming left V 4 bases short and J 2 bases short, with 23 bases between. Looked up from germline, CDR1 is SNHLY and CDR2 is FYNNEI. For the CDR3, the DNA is TGTGCCAGCAGTGCCCCCCTTGGACAGCCGAAGAATCAAGAGACCCAGTACTTC. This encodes CASSAPLGQPKNQETQYF.

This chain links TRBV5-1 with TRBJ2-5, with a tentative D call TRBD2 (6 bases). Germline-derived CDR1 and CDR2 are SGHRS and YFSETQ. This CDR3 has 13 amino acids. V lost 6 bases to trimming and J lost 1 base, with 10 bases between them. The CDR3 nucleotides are TGCGCCAGCAAAGTCGGGGGCCAAGAGACCCAGTACTTC. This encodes CASKVGGQETQYF.

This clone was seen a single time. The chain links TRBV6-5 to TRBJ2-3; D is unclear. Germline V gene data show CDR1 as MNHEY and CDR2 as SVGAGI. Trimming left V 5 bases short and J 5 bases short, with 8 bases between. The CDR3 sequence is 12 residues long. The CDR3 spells CASSPERDTQYF. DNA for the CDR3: TGTGCCAGCAGTCCCGAGAGAGATACGCAGTATTTT.

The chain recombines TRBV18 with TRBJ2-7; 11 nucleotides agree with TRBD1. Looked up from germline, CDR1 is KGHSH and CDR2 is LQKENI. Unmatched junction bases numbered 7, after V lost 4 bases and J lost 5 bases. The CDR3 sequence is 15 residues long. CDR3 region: CASSLGQGDVNEQYF. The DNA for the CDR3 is TGTGCCAGCTCACTGGGACAGGGGGACGTAAACGAGCAGTACTTC.

The CDR3 DNA reads as TGTGCCAGCAGCCCAGTTTTGTTCGTACAAGAGACCCAGTACTTC. It is translated as CASSPVLFVQETQYF. The rearrangement joins TRBV28 to TRBJ2-5, with D unclear. This CDR3 is 15 amino acids long. Looked up from germline, CDR1 is MDHEN and CDR2 is SYDVKM. V shed 6 bases and J shed 2 bases, with 16 bases lying between them. Looking up the rest from reference TRBV28 and TRBJ2-5 gives the full variable domain: DVKVTQSSRYLVKRTGEKVFLECVQDMDHENMFWYRQDPGLGLRLIYFSYDVKMKEKGDIPEGYSVSREKKERFSLILESASTNQTSMYLCASSPVLFVQETQYFGPGTRLLVL.

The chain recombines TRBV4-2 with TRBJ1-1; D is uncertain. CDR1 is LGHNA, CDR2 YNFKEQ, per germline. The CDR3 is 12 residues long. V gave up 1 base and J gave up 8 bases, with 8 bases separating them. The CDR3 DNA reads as TGTGCCAGCAGCCAAGGTCTGGCCGAAGCTTTCTTT. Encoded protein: CASSQGLAEAFF.

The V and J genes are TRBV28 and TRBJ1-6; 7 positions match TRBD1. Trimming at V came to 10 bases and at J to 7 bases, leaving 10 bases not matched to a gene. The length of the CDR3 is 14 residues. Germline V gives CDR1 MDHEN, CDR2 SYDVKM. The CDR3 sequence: CATSARDRNSPLHF. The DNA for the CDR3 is TGTGCCACCTCGGCCCGGGACAGAAATTCACCCCTCCACTTT.

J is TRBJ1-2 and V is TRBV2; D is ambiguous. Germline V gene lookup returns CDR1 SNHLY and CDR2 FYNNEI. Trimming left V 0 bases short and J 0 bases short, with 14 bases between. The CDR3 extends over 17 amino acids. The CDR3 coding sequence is TGTGCCAGCAGTGAAGCGCGGGAGGAGGCGGCTAACTATGGCTACACCTTC. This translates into CASSEAREEAANYGYTF.

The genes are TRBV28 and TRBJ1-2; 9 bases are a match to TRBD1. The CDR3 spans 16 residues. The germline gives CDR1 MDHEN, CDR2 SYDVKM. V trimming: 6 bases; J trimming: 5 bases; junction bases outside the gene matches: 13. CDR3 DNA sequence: TGTGCCAGCAGCTCCATTCCAGGGGACAGGGAGTATGGCTACACCTTC. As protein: CASSSIPGDREYGYTF.

The CDR3 region is CASSLISNEQFF. In DNA, the CDR3 is TGCGCCAGCAGCTTGATATCTAATGAGCAGTTCTTC. The chain combines TRBV5-1 with TRBJ2-1, with no clear D. This CDR3 has 12 amino acids. Trimming removed 1 base at V and 7 bases at J, with 6 bases between. CDR1 SGHRS and CDR2 YFSETQ come from the germline V gene.

CDR3 bases: TGCGCCAGCAGCTATTCAGCGGATAGCACAGATACGCAGTATTTT. It translates to CASSYSADSTDTQYF. The chain has TRBV5-1 and TRBJ2-3; TRBD2 is a possible D gene (5 bases). The germline gives CDR1 SGHRS, CDR2 YFSETQ. This CDR3 contains 15 residues. Trimming took off 3 bases at V and 0 bases at J, with 11 bases between the two ends.

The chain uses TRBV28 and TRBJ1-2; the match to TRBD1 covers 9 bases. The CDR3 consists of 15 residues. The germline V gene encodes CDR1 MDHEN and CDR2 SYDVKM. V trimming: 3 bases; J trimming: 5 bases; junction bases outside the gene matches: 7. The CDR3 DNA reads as TGTGCCAGCAGTTTCACAGGGGGCGAGGGGTATGGCTACACCTTC. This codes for CASSFTGGEGYGYTF.

CDR3 region: CASSLGPGPEQYF. In nucleotides, the CDR3 is TGTGCCAGCAGTTTAGGACCAGGGCCCGAGCAGTACTTC. The chain has TRBV27 and TRBJ2-7; possible D gene TRBD1, 5 bases. The V and J ends lost 2 bases and 6 bases respectively, with 11 bases between them. The CDR3 is 13 amino acids. Per germline, CDR1 MNHEY and CDR2 SMNVEV (reference sequence).

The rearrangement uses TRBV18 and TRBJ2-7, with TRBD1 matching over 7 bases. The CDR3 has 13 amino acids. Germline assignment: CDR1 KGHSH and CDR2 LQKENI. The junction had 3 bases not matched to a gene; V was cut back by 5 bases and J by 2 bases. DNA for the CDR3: TGTGCCAGCTCAGGACAGGTAACCTACGAGCAGTACTTC. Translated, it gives CASSGQVTYEQYF.

This CDR3 reads CASSLNGRGQGTDTQYF. The CDR3 nucleotides are TGTGCCAGCAGTTTGAACGGAAGGGGGCAGGGGACAGATACGCAGTATTTT. The chain uses TRBV28 and TRBJ2-3, with 7 positions matching TRBD1. V lost 3 bases to trimming and J lost 3 bases; unmatched junction nucleotides: 12. Germline values: CDR1 MDHEN, CDR2 SYDVKM. There are 17 residues in the CDR3.

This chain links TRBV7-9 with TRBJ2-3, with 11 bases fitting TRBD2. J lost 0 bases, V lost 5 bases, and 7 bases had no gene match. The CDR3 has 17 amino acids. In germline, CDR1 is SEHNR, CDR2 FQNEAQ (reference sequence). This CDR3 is CASSLRLAGLSTDTQYF. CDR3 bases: TGTGCCAGCAGCCTTCGACTAGCGGGGCTTAGCACAGATACGCAGTATTTT.

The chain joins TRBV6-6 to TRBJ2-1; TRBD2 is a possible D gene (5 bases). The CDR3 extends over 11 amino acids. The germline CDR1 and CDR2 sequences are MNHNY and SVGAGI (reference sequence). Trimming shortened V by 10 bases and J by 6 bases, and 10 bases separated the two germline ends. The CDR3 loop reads CATGVGNEQFF. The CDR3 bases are TGTGCCACCGGGGTGGGCAATGAGCAGTTCTTC.

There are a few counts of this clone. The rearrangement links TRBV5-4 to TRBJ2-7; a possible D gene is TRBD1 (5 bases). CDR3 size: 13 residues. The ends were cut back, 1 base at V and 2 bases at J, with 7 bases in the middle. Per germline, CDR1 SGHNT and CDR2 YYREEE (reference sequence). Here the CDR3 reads CASSLQDTYEQYF. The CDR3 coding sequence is TGTGCCAGCAGCTTGCAGGACACCTACGAGCAGTACTTC.

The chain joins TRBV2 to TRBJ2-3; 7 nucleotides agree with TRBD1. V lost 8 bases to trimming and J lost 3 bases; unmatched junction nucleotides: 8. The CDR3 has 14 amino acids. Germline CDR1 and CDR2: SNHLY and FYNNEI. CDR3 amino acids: CASSGTVGTDTQYF. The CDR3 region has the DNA TGTGCCAGCTCCGGGACAGTGGGTACAGATACGCAGTATTTT. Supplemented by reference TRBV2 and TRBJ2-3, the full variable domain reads EPEVTQTPSHQVTQMGQEVILRCVPISNHLYFYWYRQILGQKVEFLVSFYNNEISEKSEIFDDQFSVERPDGSNFTLKIRSTKLEDSAMYFCASSGTVGTDTQYFGPGTRLTVL.

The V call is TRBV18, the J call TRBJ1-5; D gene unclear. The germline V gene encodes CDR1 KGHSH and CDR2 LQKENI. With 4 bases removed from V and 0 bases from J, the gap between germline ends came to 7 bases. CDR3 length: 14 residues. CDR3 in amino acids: CASSLEYSNQPQHF. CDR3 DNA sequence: TGTGCCAGCTCACTTGAGTATAGCAATCAGCCCCAGCATTTT.

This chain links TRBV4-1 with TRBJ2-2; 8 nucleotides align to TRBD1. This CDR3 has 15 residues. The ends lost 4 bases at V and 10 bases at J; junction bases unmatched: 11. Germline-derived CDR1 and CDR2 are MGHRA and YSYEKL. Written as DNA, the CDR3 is TGCGCCAGCAGCCTCATGACAGGGGAGCGTGTGGAGCTGTTTTTT. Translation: CASSLMTGERVELFF.

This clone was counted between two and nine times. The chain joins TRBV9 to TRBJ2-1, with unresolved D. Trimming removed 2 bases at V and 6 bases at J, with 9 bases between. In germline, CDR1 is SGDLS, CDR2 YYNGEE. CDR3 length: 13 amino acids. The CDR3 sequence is CASSVKTPNEQFF. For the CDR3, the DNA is TGTGCCAGCAGCGTGAAGACACCCAATGAGCAGTTCTTC.

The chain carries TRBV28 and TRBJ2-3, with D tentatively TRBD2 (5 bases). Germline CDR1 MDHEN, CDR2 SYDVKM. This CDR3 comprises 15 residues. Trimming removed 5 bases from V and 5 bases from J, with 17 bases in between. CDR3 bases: TGTGCCAGCAGTCAAGCCGGGATAGGAGGAGATACGCAGTATTTT. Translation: CASSQAGIGGDTQYF.

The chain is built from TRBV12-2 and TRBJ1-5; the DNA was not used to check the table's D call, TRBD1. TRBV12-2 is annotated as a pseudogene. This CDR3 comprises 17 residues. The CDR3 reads CASRPRDSPFSNQPQHF. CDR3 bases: TGTGCAAGTCGCCCCCGGGACAGCCCCTTCAGCAATCAGCCCCAGCATTTT.